These 26 T cell receptor beta chains were sequenced from one sample in a study of blood T cell repertoires in COVID-19. Some clones are missing from TCRdb's copy, which holds only in-frame ones; the method was immunoSEQ multiplex PCR. This sample has 150,000 to 200,000 clones, with around nine tenths found just once. Sequencing was done on a sample of peripheral blood. Receptors were obtained from a woman in her sixties or seventies with COVID-19, enrolled during active disease.

The gene calls are TRBV6-5 and TRBJ1-4, with a tentative D call TRBD1 (6 bases). The germline V gene encodes CDR1 MNHEY and CDR2 SVGAGI. V shed 10 bases and J shed 4 bases, with 19 bases lying between them. There are 15 residues in the CDR3. This CDR3 reads CATKEAGGGNEKLFF. The DNA of the CDR3 is TGTGCCACCAAGGAGGCGGGGGGCGGTAATGAAAAACTGTTTTTT.

The chain is built from TRBV6-2 or TRBV6-3 and TRBJ2-3; a possible D gene is TRBD2 (6 bases). V shed 6 bases and J shed 1 base, with 8 bases lying between them. Germline CDR1 is MNHEY and CDR2 is SVGEGT. This CDR3 region has 13 residues. The CDR3 DNA reads as TGTGCCAGCAGGCCTAGCGGCACAGATACGCAGTATTTT. It is translated as CASRPSGTDTQYF.

CDR3 nucleotides: TGTGCCAGCTCACTTCGGACAGGTCCCAATGAGCAGTTCTTC. Amino acid sequence: CASSLRTGPNEQFF. This rearrangement joins TRBV18 to TRBJ2-1, with 7 bases aligning to TRBD1. The CDR3 consists of 14 residues. V lost 4 bases to trimming and J lost 6 bases; unmatched junction nucleotides: 6. Germline V lookup: CDR1 KGHSH, CDR2 LQKENI. The full variable domain, completed using reference TRBV18 and TRBJ2-1, is NAGVMQNPRHLVRRRGQEARLRCSPMKGHSHVYWYRQLPEEGLKFMVYLQKENIIDESGMPKERFSAEFPKEGPSILRIQQVVRGDSAAYFCASSLRTGPNEQFFGPGTRLTVL.

The chain has TRBV29-1 and TRBJ2-3, with TRBD2 matching over 9 bases. Losses at the gene ends were 3 bases for V and 8 bases for J; bases not matched to a gene: 6. The V gene's germline CDR1 is SQVTM and CDR2 ANQGSEA. This CDR3 contains 13 residues. The CDR3: CSVEGSGSGTQYF. The CDR3 DNA sequence: TGCAGCGTTGAGGGTAGCGGGAGTGGTACGCAGTATTTT.

The chain recombines TRBV11-3 with TRBJ2-7, with TRBD2 matching over 10 bases. Germline loops: CDR1 SGHNT, CDR2 YENEEA. The CDR3 runs 15 residues. V was pared by 1 base and J by 3 bases, with 3 bases of the junction left unmatched. The CDR3 protein is CASSLAGTSVYEQYF. The CDR3 DNA sequence: TGTGCCAGCAGCTTAGCCGGGACTAGCGTCTACGAGCAGTACTTC.

This chain uses TRBV7-2 with TRBJ2-7; 13 nucleotides match TRBD2. V was clipped by 5 bases and J by 7 bases; unmatched bases: 8. This CDR3 region has 15 residues. Germline V gene lookup returns CDR1 SGHTA and CDR2 FQGNSA. In nucleotides, the CDR3 is TGTGCCAGCAGCCCTAGACTAGCGGGAGGAGGGGAGCAGTACTTC. This codes for CASSPRLAGGGEQYF.

The genes are TRBV30 and TRBJ2-3; TRBD2 matches at 8 bases. CDR1 GTSNPN and CDR2 SVGIG come from the germline V gene (reference sequence). The CDR3 has 15 amino acids. Unmatched junction bases numbered 10, after V lost 5 bases and J lost 3 bases. The CDR3 here is CAWAPAGGFTDTQYF. The CDR3 coding sequence is TGTGCCTGGGCCCCTGCGGGAGGCTTTACAGATACGCAGTATTTT.

The chain is built from TRBV28 and TRBJ2-7; 8 bases agree with TRBD1. V trimming: 6 bases; J trimming: 7 bases; junction bases outside the gene matches: 5. Germline lookup yields CDR1 MDHEN and CDR2 SYDVKM. The length of the CDR3 is 12 residues. CDR3: CASRQGAREQYF. The CDR3 DNA reads TGTGCCAGCAGGCAGGGGGCGCGGGAGCAGTACTTC.

This clone was seen a few times. This sequence joins TRBV15 and TRBJ2-7; 8 bases align to TRBD1. The length of the CDR3 is 15 residues. Germline values: CDR1 LNHNV, CDR2 YYDKDF (reference sequence). V gave up 5 bases and J gave up 1 base; unmatched junction bases: 7. This CDR3 reads CATSLERDRSYEQYF. The DNA of the CDR3 is TGTGCCACCAGCCTGGAGAGGGACAGGTCCTACGAGCAGTACTTC. The variable domain in full, with the rest retrieved from reference TRBV15 and TRBJ2-7, is DAMVIQNPRYQVTQFGKPVTLSCSQTLNHNVMYWYQQKSSQAPKLLFHYYDKDFNNEADTPDNFQSRRPNTSFCFLDIRSPGLGDTAMYLCATSLERDRSYEQYFGPGTRLTVT.

The rearrangement joins TRBV14 to TRBJ2-3; 9 positions match TRBD2. In germline, CDR1 is SGHDN, CDR2 FVKESK. V gave up 1 base and J gave up 7 bases; unmatched junction bases: 3. The CDR3 length is 14 residues. The CDR3 DNA is TGTGCCAGCAGCCAAGGGACTAGCGAAAATACGCAGTATTTT. Its protein product is CASSQGTSENTQYF.

The rearrangement uses TRBV9 and TRBJ1-3; D is uncertain. In germline, CDR1 is SGDLS, CDR2 YYNGEE. V lost 3 bases and J lost 0, with 10 bases in between. The CDR3 contains 15 residues. The CDR3 DNA reads TGTGCCAGCAGCGATAGACAAGGCTCTGGAAACACCATATATTTT. Its translation is CASSDRQGSGNTIYF.

This clone showed up just once. This chain links TRBV6-2 or TRBV6-3 with TRBJ2-3, with D tentatively TRBD2 (5 bases). The V end was cut by 6 bases, the J end by 3 bases, with 13 bases between. Germline CDR1 is MNHEY and CDR2 is SVGEGT. The CDR3 totals 14 residues. In DNA, the CDR3 is TGTGCCAGCAGCCGACTCTCGGGGACAGATACGCAGTATTTT. Encoded protein: CASSRLSGTDTQYF.

This clone was observed a few times. The chain joins TRBV4-1 to TRBJ2-7; TRBD1 is a possible D gene (6 bases). The CDR3 consists of 14 residues. Trimming removed 2 bases from V and 2 bases from J, with 10 bases in between. Germline V lookup: CDR1 MGHRA, CDR2 YSYEKL. The CDR3 loop is CASSQSDRPYEQYF. DNA for the CDR3: TGCGCCAGCAGCCAATCTGACAGGCCCTACGAGCAGTACTTC.

The chain couples TRBV10-3 to TRBJ2-7, with TRBD1 identical over 10 bases. CDR3 length equals 20 residues. The germline CDR1 and CDR2 sequences are ENHRY and SYGVKD. The V gene end was trimmed by 5 bases and the J gene end by 2 bases; junction bases not matched to a gene: 21. The chain's CDR3 is CAISNTQDNPGQGTTYEQYF. CDR3 coding DNA: TGTGCCATCAGTAACACCCAAGACAACCCGGGACAGGGGACAACCTACGAGCAGTACTTC.

This clone was seen once. The genes are TRBV15 and TRBJ1-5; 7 nucleotides align to TRBD1. Per the germline V gene, CDR1 is LNHNV and CDR2 is YYDKDF (reference sequence). The V segment lost 1 base and the J segment 5 bases; nucleotides outside the gene matches: 5. The CDR3 contains 15 residues. The CDR3 coding sequence is TGTGCCACCAGCAGAGGACAGGGCGGATATCAGCCCCAGCATTTT. Protein product: CATSRGQGGYQPQHF.

This clone was detected ten times or more. The chain uses TRBV5-6 and TRBJ1-3; D perhaps matches TRBD1 (5 bases). The germline V and J ends were trimmed by 4 bases and 0 bases, with 14 bases remaining between them. CDR1 and CDR2 (germline): SGHDT, YYEEEE. The CDR3 consists of 16 residues. The CDR3 loop reads CASSLQTVPSGNTIYF. The CDR3 DNA sequence: TGTGCCAGCAGCCTACAGACAGTGCCCTCTGGAAACACCATATATTTT.

The genes are TRBV11-2 and TRBJ2-1, with D possibly being TRBD2 (5 bases). Germline CDR1 and CDR2: SGHAT and FQNNGV. The CDR3 contains 15 residues. V was shortened by 0 bases and J by 0 bases, with 6 bases between the two germline ends. The CDR3 nucleotides are TGTGCCAGCAGCTTAGAGGGGAGCTCCTACAATGAGCAGTTCTTC. Translation: CASSLEGSSYNEQFF.

This clone was detected only once. Sequence at one end of the junction differs from germline and may be a read error. The chain uses TRBV7-8 and TRBJ2-5; 8 bases fit TRBD2. The CDR3 is 17 residues long. Germline V gene data show CDR1 as SGHVS and CDR2 as FQNEAQ. CDR3 protein: CASRLGTAGVGQETQYF. CDR3 DNA sequence: TGTGCCAGCAGGTTAGGAACAGCGGGAGTTGGACAAGAGACCCAGTACTTC.

This clone occurred a few times. V is TRBV24-1 and J is TRBJ2-1, with 10 bases identical to TRBD1. The V segment lost 2 bases and the J segment 8 bases; nucleotides outside the gene matches: 5. The CDR3 has 15 amino acids. Germline CDR1 is KGHDR and CDR2 is SFDVKD. CDR3 bases: TGTGCCACCAGTGATTCGGGACAGGGGAGGCATGAGCAGTTCTTC. It specifies CATSDSGQGRHEQFF.

This chain joins TRBV7-3 and TRBJ2-7; 9 bases line up with TRBD2. This CDR3 contains 15 residues. Trimming at V came to 2 bases and at J to 4 bases, leaving 6 bases not matched to a gene. CDR1 is SGHTA, CDR2 FQGTGA, per germline. CDR3 coding DNA: TGTGCCAGCAGCTTATTTAGCGGGAGTTCGTACGAGCAGTACTTC. As protein: CASSLFSGSSYEQYF.

The chain uses TRBV5-1 and TRBJ1-6, with 9 bases lining up with TRBD1. The CDR3 spans 16 residues. Germline V gene sequence: CDR1 SGHRS, CDR2 YFSETQ. The J segment lost 8 bases and the V segment lost 4 bases, leaving 10 bases of the junction unmatched. CDR3 bases: TGCGCCAGCAGCCGCGAACGGGACAGGGTTGATTCACCCCTCCACTTT. Protein sequence: CASSRERDRVDSPLHF.

The V and J genes are TRBV6-5 and TRBJ2-1, with D possibly TRBD1 on 5 matching bases. Between the trimmed V and J ends, which lost 1 base and 0 bases, there was a span of 7 bases. Germline V CDR1 and CDR2: MNHEY, SVGAGI. The CDR3 is made up of 15 amino acids. CDR3 nucleotides: TGTGCCAGCAGTTACTGGGGCAGCTCCTACAATGAGCAGTTCTTC. Amino acids: CASSYWGSSYNEQFF.

This clone has only one observation. V is TRBV7-2 and J is TRBJ2-1, with D possibly being TRBD2 (5 bases). With 2 bases removed from V and 8 bases from J, the gap between germline ends came to 13 bases. Germline CDR1 is SGHTA and CDR2 is FQGNSA. This CDR3 has 14 amino acids. CDR3 amino acids: CASSLLRGYHEQFF. In DNA form, the CDR3 reads TGTGCCAGCAGCTTACTTAGAGGGTACCATGAGCAGTTCTTC.

This clone showed up just once. J is TRBJ2-7 and V is TRBV7-9, with TRBD1 identical over 8 bases. Germline V lookup: CDR1 SEHNR, CDR2 FQNEAQ (reference sequence). This CDR3 contains 18 residues. Trimming took 5 bases from V and 3 from J; bases not matched to a gene: 18. In DNA form, the CDR3 reads TGTGCCAGCAGCACGTCCGGGACAGGAGGGTGGGGAAACTACGAGCAGTACTTC. It yields the protein CASSTSGTGGWGNYEQYF.

The chain joins TRBV7-2 to TRBJ2-3; 8 bases line up with TRBD2. V lost 5 bases and J lost 0; bases outside the gene matches: 10. Germline CDR1 SGHTA, CDR2 FQGNSA. The CDR3 consists of 17 residues. CDR3 protein: CASSPNGASGSTDTQYF. The CDR3, as DNA: TGTGCCAGCAGCCCGAACGGGGCTAGCGGGAGCACAGATACGCAGTATTTT.

This rearrangement joins TRBV30 to TRBJ2-3; weak D call: TRBD2 (6 bases). In germline, CDR1 is GTSNPN, CDR2 SVGIG (reference sequence). Trimming shortened V by 0 bases and J by 4 bases, and 14 bases separated the two germline ends. This CDR3 contains 15 residues. DNA for the CDR3: TGTGCCTGGAGTGTACTTGGAGGGGAAGCAGATACGCAGTATTTT. Translating it yields CAWSVLGGEADTQYF.